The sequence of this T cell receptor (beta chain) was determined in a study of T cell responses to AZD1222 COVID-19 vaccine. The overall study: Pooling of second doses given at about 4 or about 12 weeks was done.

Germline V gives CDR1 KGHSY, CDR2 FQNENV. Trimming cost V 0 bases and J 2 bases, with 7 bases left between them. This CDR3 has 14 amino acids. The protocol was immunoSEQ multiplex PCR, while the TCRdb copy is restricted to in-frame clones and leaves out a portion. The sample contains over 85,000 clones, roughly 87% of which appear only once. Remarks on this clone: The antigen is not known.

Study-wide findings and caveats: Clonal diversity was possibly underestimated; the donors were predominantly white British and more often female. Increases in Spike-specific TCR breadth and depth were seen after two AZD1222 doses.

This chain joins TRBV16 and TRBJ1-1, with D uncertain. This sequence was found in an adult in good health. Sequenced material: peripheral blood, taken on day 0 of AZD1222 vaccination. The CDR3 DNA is TGTGCCAGCAGCCAATCCCGGGCAAACACTGAAGCTTTCTTT. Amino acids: CASSQSRANTEAFF.